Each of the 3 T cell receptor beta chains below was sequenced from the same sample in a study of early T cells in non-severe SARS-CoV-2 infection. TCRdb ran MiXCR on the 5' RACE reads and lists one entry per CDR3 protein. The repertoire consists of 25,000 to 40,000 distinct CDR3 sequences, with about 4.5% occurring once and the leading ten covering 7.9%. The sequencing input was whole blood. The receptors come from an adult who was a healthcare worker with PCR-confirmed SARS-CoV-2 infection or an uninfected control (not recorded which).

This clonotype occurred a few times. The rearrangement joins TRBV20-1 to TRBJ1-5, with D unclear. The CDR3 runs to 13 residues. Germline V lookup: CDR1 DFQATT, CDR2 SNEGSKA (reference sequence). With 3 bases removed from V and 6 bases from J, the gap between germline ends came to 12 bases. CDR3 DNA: TGCAGTGCTAGCTGGGGTGGTGGTCAGCCCCAGCATTTT. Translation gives CSASWGGGQPQHF.

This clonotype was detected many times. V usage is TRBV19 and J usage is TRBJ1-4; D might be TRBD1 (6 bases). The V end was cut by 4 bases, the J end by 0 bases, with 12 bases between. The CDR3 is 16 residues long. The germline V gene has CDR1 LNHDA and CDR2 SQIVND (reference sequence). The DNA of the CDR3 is TGTGCCAGTAGTACAGGGGCTTCTGCAACTAATGAAAAACTGTTTTTT. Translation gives CASSTGASATNEKLFF.

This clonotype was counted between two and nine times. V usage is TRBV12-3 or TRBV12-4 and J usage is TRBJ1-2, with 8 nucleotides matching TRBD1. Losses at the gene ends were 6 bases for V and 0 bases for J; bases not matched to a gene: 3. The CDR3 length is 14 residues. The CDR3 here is CASSGQGANYGYTF. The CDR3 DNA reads TGTGCCAGCAGCGGACAGGGTGCTAACTATGGCTACACCTTC.